These 23 T cell receptor beta chains originate from one sample sequenced in a study of blood T cells in healthy people across ages. Next came a second PCR, run for roughly 7 to 12 cycles, which used a sample-barcoded 5' primer along with a J-beta primer mix. TCRdb reanalysed the 5' RACE reads using MiXCR and keeps one entry per CDR3 protein. The sample holds hundreds of thousands of distinct CDR3 sequences, around 26% seen once. The sequenced sample was blood. The receptors shown here come from a woman at least 80 years old in good health.

The CDR3 bases are TGTGCCAGCAGCCAAGTTTTGGCGGGGGGCCAGGTAGATACGCAGTATTTT. The encoded protein is CASSQVLAGGQVDTQYF. The chain uses TRBV3-1 and TRBJ2-3, with TRBD2 matching 8 bases. After removal of 1 base from V and 5 bases from J, the junction contained 11 bases not matched to a gene. The CDR3 runs to 17 residues. Germline V lookup: CDR1 LGHDT, CDR2 YNNKEL (reference sequence).

The chain couples TRBV20-1 to TRBJ1-2, with no clear D. Trimming pared 6 bases from V and 4 bases from J, leaving 15 bases between. Germline V gene data show CDR1 as DFQATT and CDR2 as SNEGSKA (reference sequence). CDR3 length equals 13 residues. Here the CDR3 reads CSARDSVGYGYTF. CDR3 DNA: TGCAGTGCCCGCGACTCGGTCGGCTATGGCTACACCTTC.

Concerning this clonotype: This sequence may be a read error, since a much larger clone differs from it by one base. This chain connects TRBV12-3 or TRBV12-4 to TRBJ2-3; TRBD2 might be the D (6 bases). The CDR3 loop spans 13 amino acids. The V and J ends lost 6 bases and 6 bases respectively, with 13 bases between them. The CDR3 bases are TGTGCCAGCAGCGCCGGGAGATTTGATACGCAGTATTTT. It encodes CASSAGRFDTQYF.

The rearrangement links TRBV5-1 to TRBJ1-4, with 11 nucleotides matching TRBD1. Germline assignment: CDR1 SGHRS and CDR2 YFSETQ. The CDR3 covers 14 residues. The J segment lost 6 bases and the V segment lost 3 bases, leaving 1 base of the junction unmatched. The CDR3 DNA is TGCGCCAGCAGCTCGGGACAGGGGGATGAAAAACTGTTTTTT. Translating it yields CASSSGQGDEKLFF.

There are a few counts of this clonotype. The J gene is TRBJ1-4, the V gene TRBV4-3, with TRBD1 matching 7 bases. The V and J ends lost 0 bases and 10 bases, in that order; junction bases with no gene match: 8. The CDR3 is 15 amino acids. The germline CDR1 and CDR2 sequences are LGHNA and YSLEER. CDR3 coding DNA: TGCGCCAGCAGCCAAGAGGGAGGGGGCGCGGGAAAACTGTTTTTT. Translated, it gives CASSQEGGGAGKLFF.

This clonotype was seen more than once but under ten times. This chain connects TRBV20-1 to TRBJ2-1; D may be TRBD1 (5 bases). In germline, CDR1 is DFQATT, CDR2 SNEGSKA (reference sequence). The CDR3 has 13 amino acids. Trimming left V 6 bases short and J 6 bases short, with 15 bases between. DNA for the CDR3: TGCAGTGCCCCACCCGCAGGGCTCAATGAGCAGTTCTTC. Amino acid sequence: CSAPPAGLNEQFF.

This clonotype was detected many times. The chain has TRBV6-6 and TRBJ2-1, with 12 bases lining up with TRBD1. There are 15 residues in the CDR3. Germline V gives CDR1 MNHNY, CDR2 SVGAGI (reference sequence). V trimming: 6 bases; J trimming: 4 bases; junction bases outside the gene matches: 4. The CDR3 region has the DNA TGTGCCAGCAGGGCGGGACAGGGGGCTTACAATGAGCAGTTCTTC. It specifies CASRAGQGAYNEQFF.

With regard to this clonotype: Since a much larger clone is just one base distant, this may be a read error. The chain uses TRBV12-3 or TRBV12-4 and TRBJ2-7; 7 nucleotides agree with TRBD2. The trim removed 5 bases at V and 2 bases at J, leaving 6 bases unmatched. This CDR3 comprises 14 residues. CDR3 coding DNA: TGTGCCAGCAGTGGGACTACCCCCACCTACGAGCAGTACTTC. Residues: CASSGTTPTYEQYF.

This clonotype has a handful of counts. This chain uses TRBV5-1 with TRBJ2-2; D possibly corresponds to TRBD1 (6 bases). V was cut by 4 bases and J by 6 bases, with 10 bases left in between. Germline V gene lookup returns CDR1 SGHRS and CDR2 YFSETQ. The CDR3 loop spans 13 amino acids. The CDR3 DNA follows: TGCGCCAGCAGCGCAGGGGTGCCCGGGGAGCTGTTTTTT. This translates into CASSAGVPGELFF.

This clonotype was observed at least ten times. The V gene is TRBV20-1, the J gene TRBJ2-5; 13 bases map to TRBD2. Trimming at V came to 1 base and at J to 3 bases, leaving 11 bases not matched to a gene. Per germline, CDR1 DFQATT and CDR2 SNEGSKA (reference sequence). The CDR3 consists of 18 residues. CDR3 DNA sequence: TGCAGTGCTAGAGGCGCGGGACTAGCGGGGCACCTCAAAGAGACCCAGTACTTC. It is translated as CSARGAGLAGHLKETQYF.

As to this clonotype: A much larger clone lies one base from this, so it may be a read error. The chain joins TRBV6-1 to TRBJ1-2; no clear D. Germline CDR1 and CDR2: MNHNS and SASEGT. Trimming took off 3 bases at V and 6 bases at J, with 2 bases between the two ends. The CDR3 has 10 residues. Written as DNA, the CDR3 is TGTGCCAGCAGTGATCATGGCTACACCTTC. Amino acids: CASSDHGYTF.

This clonotype showed up many times. CDR3 sequence reads: CASSLDTARETQYF. The CDR3 bases are TGTGCCAGCAGCTTAGATACAGCGAGGGAGACCCAGTACTTC. The chain recombines TRBV11-2 with TRBJ2-5; D is unresolved. The length of the CDR3 is 14 residues. Germline V gene sequence: CDR1 SGHAT, CDR2 FQNNGV. Trimming shortened V by 0 bases and J by 5 bases, and 10 bases separated the two germline ends.

This clonotype was counted at least ten times. The rearrangement links TRBV7-2 to TRBJ2-7, with 8 bases that match TRBD2. There are 14 residues in the CDR3. V was pared by 3 bases and J by 6 bases, with 7 bases of the junction left unmatched. The germline gives CDR1 SGHTA, CDR2 FQGNSA. CDR3 residues: CASSFDGGASEQYF. The CDR3, as DNA: TGTGCCAGCAGCTTTGACGGGGGGGCCTCCGAGCAGTACTTC.

This clonotype was seen ten or more times. This chain uses TRBV15 with TRBJ2-1; 12 nucleotides align to TRBD2. Germline lookup yields CDR1 LNHNV and CDR2 YYDKDF (reference sequence). The J segment lost 6 bases and the V segment lost 2 bases, leaving 8 bases of the junction unmatched. The CDR3 has 17 amino acids. The CDR3: CATSRSPSGGALNEQFF. The CDR3 coding sequence is TGTGCCACCAGCAGATCCCCTAGCGGGGGGGCCCTCAATGAGCAGTTCTTC.

The CDR3 bases are TGTGCCAGCAGCCATTTAGCAGGGAGAGGGTACAATGAGCAGTTCTTC. Translating it yields CASSHLAGRGYNEQFF. This chain joins TRBV27 and TRBJ2-1; tentatively, D is TRBD1 or TRBD2 (5 bases each). Between the trimmed V and J ends, which lost 6 bases and 4 bases, there was a span of 19 bases. Germline values: CDR1 MNHEY, CDR2 SMNVEV (reference sequence). The CDR3 has 16 residues.

This clonotype was recorded many times. The chain has TRBV6-2 or TRBV6-3 and TRBJ2-1, with 9 bases lining up with TRBD1. The length of the CDR3 is 15 residues. The J segment lost 5 bases and the V segment lost 5 bases, leaving 7 bases of the junction unmatched. The germline V gene encodes CDR1 MNHEY and CDR2 SVGEGT. The CDR3 coding sequence is TGTGCCAGCAGTCGGGACAGGGTGGGAAACAATGAGCAGTTCTTC. This sequence encodes CASSRDRVGNNEQFF.

This clonotype appeared many times. The J gene is TRBJ1-2, the V gene TRBV4-2, with no clear D. Germline CDR1 LGHNA, CDR2 YNFKEQ. The V end was cut by 0 bases, the J end by 4 bases, with 12 bases between. The CDR3 is made up of 15 amino acids. DNA of the CDR3: TGTGCCAGCAGCCAAGAGGCCACACGAGGCTATGGCTACACCTTC. This translates into CASSQEATRGYGYTF.

This clonotype occurred many times. V usage is TRBV7-2 and J usage is TRBJ2-6; 9 bases fit TRBD2. The CDR3 loop spans 18 amino acids. From germline, CDR1 is SGHTA and CDR2 FQGNSA. J gave up 0 bases and V 2 bases, and 5 bases lay outside the gene matches. The CDR3 DNA reads as TGTGCCAGCAGCTTAAAGCGGGGGGTCCGCTCTGGGGCCAACGTCCTGACTTTC. Translated: CASSLKRGVRSGANVLTF.

CDR3 in amino acids: CASSLRGVFNYGYTF. Here the CDR3 DNA reads TGTGCCAGCAGCTTACGGGGGGTCTTTAACTATGGCTACACCTTC. This chain connects TRBV7-2 to TRBJ1-2; a possible D gene is TRBD1 (5 bases). The V and J ends lost 2 bases and 1 base respectively, with 11 bases between them. Germline CDR1 SGHTA, CDR2 FQGNSA. The CDR3 extends over 15 amino acids.

Of note for this clonotype: A much larger clone differs by one base, so this may be a read error. The V and J genes are TRBV6-1 and TRBJ2-3, with D perhaps being TRBD1 or TRBD2 (5 bases each). Germline V gene sequence: CDR1 MNHNS, CDR2 SASEGT. The CDR3 is 15 residues long. The DNA of the CDR3 is TGTGCCAGCAGTCGAGGGGACGTAAGCACAGATTCGCAGTATTTT. Translated: CASSRGDVSTDSQYF.

This clonotype was detected ten times or more. The rearrangement links TRBV11-2 to TRBJ2-3; D possibly uses TRBD1 or TRBD2 (5 bases each). This CDR3 contains 15 residues. In germline, CDR1 is SGHAT, CDR2 FQNNGV. Deletions cut 5 bases from V and 5 bases from J, with 17 bases between. This CDR3 reads CASSRTEGSKDTQYF. CDR3 coding DNA: TGTGCCAGCAGCCGTACAGAGGGGTCGAAAGATACGCAGTATTTT.

V usage is TRBV20-1 and J usage is TRBJ1-1; possibly TRBD1 for D (6 bases). There are 13 residues in the CDR3. Trimming left V 3 bases short and J 4 bases short, with 12 bases between. Germline V gives CDR1 DFQATT, CDR2 SNEGSKA (reference sequence). CDR3: CSARKGVGTEAFF. The CDR3 coding sequence is TGCAGTGCTAGGAAGGGGGTGGGCACTGAAGCTTTCTTT.

This clonotype has a count of ten or more. This chain uses TRBV20-1 with TRBJ1-6; D gene unclear. V lost 2 bases and J lost 3, with 14 bases in between. The germline V gene encodes CDR1 DFQATT and CDR2 SNEGSKA (reference sequence). This CDR3 contains 16 residues. The CDR3 region is CSARMGQSNYNSPLHF. CDR3 in DNA: TGCAGTGCTAGAATGGGCCAAAGTAACTATAATTCACCCCTCCACTTT.